Detailed here is one T cell receptor (beta chain). This sequence may be a read error, since a much larger clone differs from it by one base. Other DNA sequences in this sample translate to the same CDR3. This sample is drawn from a study of blood T cell repertoires in COVID-19. Background on the study: Researchers got acute and convalescent COVID-19 samples from the United States, Italy and Spain. PBMCs, B-cell-depleted T cells, or T cells were the source of the cDNA or gDNA that made up the material.

Unmatched junction bases numbered 2, after V lost 6 bases and J lost 2 bases. CDR1 is MNHEY, CDR2 SVGAGI, per germline. The CDR3 loop spans 13 amino acids. Measured with immunoSEQ multiplex PCR; TCRdb has only the in-frame clones, and not every one. The sample includes 270,000 or so clones, 75% to 90% of them seen just once. The V and J genes are TRBV6-5 and TRBJ1-2; 8 positions match TRBD1. The sample consisted of peripheral blood. This receptor was identified in a middle-aged man with acute or convalescent COVID-19. CDR3 coding DNA: TGTGCCAGCAGCCGACAGGGGAACTATGGCTACACCTTC. It translates to CASSRQGNYGYTF.